This note documents a single T cell receptor (beta chain) sequence. Its matching antigen is unknown. This entry belongs to a study of cytomegalovirus exposure and HLA in healthy donors. General study results and limits: The classifier, whose performance was assessed in both the original and validation cohorts, reportedly diagnosed cytomegalovirus status with high specificity and sensitivity. Altogether, 170 or so TCR beta chains were recorded as cytomegalovirus-associated.

Profiling relied on immunoSEQ multiplex PCR, and the TCRdb table lists in-frame clones only, not all of them. The sample lists 110,000 or so clones, approximately 90% seen once, with more than 1.5% in the top ten. Germline values: CDR1 LNHNV, CDR2 YYDKDF (reference sequence). The J segment lost 0 bases and the V segment lost 5 bases, leaving 5 bases of the junction unmatched. The CDR3 has 16 amino acids. This chain links TRBV15 with TRBJ1-5; 9 bases are a match to TRBD1. The receptor was isolated from a man between 18 and 29 years old in good health and CMV-seronegative. Sequencing used PBMCs. For the CDR3, the DNA is TGTGCCACCAGCCCATCGACAGGGGGTAGCAATCAGCCCCAGCATTTT. This gives the protein CATSPSTGGSNQPQHF.